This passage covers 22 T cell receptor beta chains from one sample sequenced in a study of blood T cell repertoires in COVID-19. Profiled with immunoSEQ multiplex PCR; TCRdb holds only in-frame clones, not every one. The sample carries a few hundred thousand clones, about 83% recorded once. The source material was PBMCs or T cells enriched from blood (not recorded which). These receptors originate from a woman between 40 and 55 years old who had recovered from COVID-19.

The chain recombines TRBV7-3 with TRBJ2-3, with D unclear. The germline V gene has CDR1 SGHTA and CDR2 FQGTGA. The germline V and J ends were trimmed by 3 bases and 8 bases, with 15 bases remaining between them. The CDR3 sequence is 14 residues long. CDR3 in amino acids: CASSFGLSTGTQYF. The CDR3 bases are TGTGCCAGCAGCTTCGGTTTGAGCACGGGTACGCAGTATTTT.

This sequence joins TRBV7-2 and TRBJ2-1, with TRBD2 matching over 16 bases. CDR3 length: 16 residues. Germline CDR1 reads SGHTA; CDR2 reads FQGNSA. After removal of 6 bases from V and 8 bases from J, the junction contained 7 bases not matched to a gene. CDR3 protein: CASRGGTSGRAYEQFF. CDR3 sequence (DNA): TGTGCCAGCAGAGGCGGGACTAGCGGGAGGGCCTATGAGCAGTTCTTC.

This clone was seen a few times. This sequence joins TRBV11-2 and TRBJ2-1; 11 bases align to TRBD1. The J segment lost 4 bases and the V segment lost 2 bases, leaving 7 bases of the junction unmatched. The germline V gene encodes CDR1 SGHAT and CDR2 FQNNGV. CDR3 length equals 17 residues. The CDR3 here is CASSLTTGTGGYNEQFF. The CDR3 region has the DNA TGTGCCAGCAGCTTAACGACCGGGACAGGGGGGTACAATGAGCAGTTCTTC.

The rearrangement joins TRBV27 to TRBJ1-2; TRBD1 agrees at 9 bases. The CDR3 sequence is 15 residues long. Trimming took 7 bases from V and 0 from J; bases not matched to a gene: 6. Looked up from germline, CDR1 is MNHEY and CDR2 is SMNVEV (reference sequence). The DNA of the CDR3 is TGTGCCAGCACTACGACAGGGGGATCTAACTATGGCTACACCTTC. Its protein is CASTTTGGSNYGYTF.

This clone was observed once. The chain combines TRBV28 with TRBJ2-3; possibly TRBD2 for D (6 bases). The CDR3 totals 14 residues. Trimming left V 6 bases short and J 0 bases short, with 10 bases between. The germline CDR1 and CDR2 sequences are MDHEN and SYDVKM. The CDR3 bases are TGTGCCAGCAGGGCTAGCGCGAGCACAGATACGCAGTATTTT. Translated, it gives CASRASASTDTQYF. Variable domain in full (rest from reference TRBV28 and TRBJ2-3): DVKVTQSSRYLVKRTGEKVFLECVQDMDHENMFWYRQDPGLGLRLIYFSYDVKMKEKGDIPEGYSVSREKKERFSLILESASTNQTSMYLCASRASASTDTQYFGPGTRLTVL.

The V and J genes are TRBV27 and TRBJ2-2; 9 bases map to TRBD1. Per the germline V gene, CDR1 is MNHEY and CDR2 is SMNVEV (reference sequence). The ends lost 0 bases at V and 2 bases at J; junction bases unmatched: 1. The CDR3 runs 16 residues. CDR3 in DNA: TGTGCCAGCAGTTTATCGGGACAGGGAAACACCGGGGAGCTGTTTTTT. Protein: CASSLSGQGNTGELFF.

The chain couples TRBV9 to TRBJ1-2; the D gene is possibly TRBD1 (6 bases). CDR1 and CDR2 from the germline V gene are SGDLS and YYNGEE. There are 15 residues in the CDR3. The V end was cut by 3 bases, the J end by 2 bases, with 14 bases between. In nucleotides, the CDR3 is TGTGCCAGCAGCGGTGACAGGTCCTTAAACTATGGCTACACCTTC. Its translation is CASSGDRSLNYGYTF.

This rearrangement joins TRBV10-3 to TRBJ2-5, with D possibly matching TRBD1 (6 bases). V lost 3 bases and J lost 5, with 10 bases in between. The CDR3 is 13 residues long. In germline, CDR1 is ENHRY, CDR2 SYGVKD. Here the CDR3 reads CAISEGGGETQYF. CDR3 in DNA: TGTGCCATCAGTGAAGGGGGTGGGGAGACCCAGTACTTC.

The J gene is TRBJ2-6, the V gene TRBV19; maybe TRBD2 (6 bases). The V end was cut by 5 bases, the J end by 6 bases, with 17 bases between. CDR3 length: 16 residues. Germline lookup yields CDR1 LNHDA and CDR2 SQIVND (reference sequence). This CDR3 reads CASSSPPGGEANVLTF. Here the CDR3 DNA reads TGTGCCAGTAGTTCGCCACCCGGGGGTGAGGCCAACGTCCTGACTTTC.

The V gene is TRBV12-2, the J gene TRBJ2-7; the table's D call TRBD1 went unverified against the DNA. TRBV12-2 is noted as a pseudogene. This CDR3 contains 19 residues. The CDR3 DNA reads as TGTGCAAGTCGCTTAGAGCCTCGGACAGGGGGGATCCCGCTCTACGAGCAGTACTTC. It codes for CASRLEPRTGGIPLYEQYF.

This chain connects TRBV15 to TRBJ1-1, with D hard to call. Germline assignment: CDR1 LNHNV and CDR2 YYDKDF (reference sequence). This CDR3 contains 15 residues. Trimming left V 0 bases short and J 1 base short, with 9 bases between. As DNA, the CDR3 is TGTGCCACCAGCAGAGATGGGAGGGCGAACACTGAAGCTTTCTTT. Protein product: CATSRDGRANTEAFF.

CDR3 nucleotides: TGTGCCAGTAGTATAGCGGGGGTGAGAACTAATGAAAAACTGTTTTTT. Translating gives CASSIAGVRTNEKLFF. The chain links TRBV19 to TRBJ1-4; the D gene is possibly TRBD1 (5 bases). Germline CDR1 LNHDA, CDR2 SQIVND (reference sequence). The CDR3 totals 16 residues. V lost 1 base to trimming and J lost 1 base, with 10 bases between them.

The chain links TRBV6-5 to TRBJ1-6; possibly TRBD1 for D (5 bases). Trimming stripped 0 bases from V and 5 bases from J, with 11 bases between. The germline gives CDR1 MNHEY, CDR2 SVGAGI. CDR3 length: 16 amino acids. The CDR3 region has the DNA TGTGCCAGCAGTTACTCCTCCGGCAGGGATAATTCACCCCTCCACTTT. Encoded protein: CASSYSSGRDNSPLHF.

CDR3 nucleotides: TGTGCCTGGAGTGTACTTCTAGCGAGGAGGGGTGAGCAGTTCTTC. This encodes CAWSVLLARRGEQFF. The chain links TRBV30 to TRBJ2-1; tentative D call: TRBD2 (6 bases). Trimming shortened V by 0 bases and J by 9 bases, and 18 bases separated the two germline ends. Per germline, CDR1 GTSNPN and CDR2 SVGIG (reference sequence). This CDR3 spans 15 amino acids.

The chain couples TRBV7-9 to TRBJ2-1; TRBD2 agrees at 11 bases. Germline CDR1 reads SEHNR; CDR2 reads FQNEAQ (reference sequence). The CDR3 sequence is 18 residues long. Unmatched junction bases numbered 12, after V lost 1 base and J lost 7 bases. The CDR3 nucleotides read TGTGCCAGCAGCTTAGTTGGGCTAGCGGGAGGATCGGGGAATGAGCAGTTCTTC. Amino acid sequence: CASSLVGLAGGSGNEQFF.

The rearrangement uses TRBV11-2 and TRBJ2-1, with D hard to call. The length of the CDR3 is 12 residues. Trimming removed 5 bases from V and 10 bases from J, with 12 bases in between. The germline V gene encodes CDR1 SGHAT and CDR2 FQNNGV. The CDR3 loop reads CASSLLGYEQFF. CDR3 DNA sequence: TGTGCCAGCAGCCTCCTGGGCTACGAGCAGTTCTTC.

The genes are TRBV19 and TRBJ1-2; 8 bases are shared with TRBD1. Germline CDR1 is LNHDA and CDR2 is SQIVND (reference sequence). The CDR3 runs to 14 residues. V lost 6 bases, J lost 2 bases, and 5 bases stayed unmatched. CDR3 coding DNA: TGTGCCAGTAGACCTTCAGGGGGCAACTATGGCTACACCTTC. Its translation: CASRPSGGNYGYTF.

The CDR3 DNA sequence: TGTGCCAGCAGTTTCGGGGAGACTAGCTCCTATAATTCACCCCTCCACTTT. Translation: CASSFGETSSYNSPLHF. The chain joins TRBV28 to TRBJ1-6; D is unclear. Germline V CDR1 and CDR2: MDHEN, SYDVKM. The V end was cut by 3 bases, the J end by 0 bases, with 12 bases between. The CDR3 totals 17 residues.

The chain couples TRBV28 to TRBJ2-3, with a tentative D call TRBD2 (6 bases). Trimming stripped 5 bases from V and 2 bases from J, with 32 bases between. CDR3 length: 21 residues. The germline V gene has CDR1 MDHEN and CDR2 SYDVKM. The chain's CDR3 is CASSLLARREVGLAATDTQYF. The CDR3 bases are TGTGCCAGCAGTCTGTTGGCACGCAGGGAGGTAGGGCTAGCCGCCACAGATACGCAGTATTTT.

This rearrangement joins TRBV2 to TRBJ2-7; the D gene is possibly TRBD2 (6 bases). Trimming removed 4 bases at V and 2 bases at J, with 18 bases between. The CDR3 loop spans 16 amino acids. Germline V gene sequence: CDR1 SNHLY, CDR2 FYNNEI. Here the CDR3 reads CASSGSKAGPTYEQYF. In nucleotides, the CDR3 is TGTGCCAGCAGTGGTTCTAAGGCGGGACCGACCTACGAGCAGTACTTC.

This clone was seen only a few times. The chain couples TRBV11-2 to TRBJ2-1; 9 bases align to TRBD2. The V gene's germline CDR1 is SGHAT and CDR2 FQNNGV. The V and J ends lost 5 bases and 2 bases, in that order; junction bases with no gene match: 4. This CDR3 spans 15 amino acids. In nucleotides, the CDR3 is TGTGCCAGCAGCGCGGGGGGGGCACCCTACAATGAGCAGTTCTTC. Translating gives CASSAGGAPYNEQFF. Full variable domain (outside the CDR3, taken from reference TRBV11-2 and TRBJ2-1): EAGVAQSPRYKIIEKRQSVAFWCNPISGHATLYWYQQILGQGPKLLIQFQNNGVVDDSQLPKDRFSAERLKGVDSTLKIQPAKLEDSAVYLCASSAGGAPYNEQFFGPGTRLTVL.

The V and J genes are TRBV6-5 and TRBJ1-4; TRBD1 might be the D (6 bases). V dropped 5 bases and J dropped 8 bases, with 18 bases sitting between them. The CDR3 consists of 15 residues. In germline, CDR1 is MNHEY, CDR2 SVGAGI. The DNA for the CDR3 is TGTGCCAGCAGTCGCCAACAGGGTACGGGGGAAAAACTGTTTTTT. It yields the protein CASSRQQGTGEKLFF.